The TCR beta chain described here comes from a study of blood T cells in healthy people across ages. Then a second PCR, running about 6 to 11 cycles, was carried out with a sample-barcoded 5' primer and a J-beta primer mix. TCRdb re-analysed the 5' RACE reads in MiXCR, keeping a single row per CDR3 protein. The sample carries around 670,000 distinct CDR3 sequences, around 31% recorded once. This CDR3 spans 17 amino acids. Germline CDR1 SSHAT, CDR2 FNYEAQ (reference sequence). As to this clonotype: A single base separates this from a much larger clone, so it may be a read error.

This TCR was recovered from a woman older than 75 in good health. This chain uses TRBV7-7 with TRBJ2-5; 13 bases align to TRBD2. The sample was blood. The DNA of the CDR3 is TGTGCTAGCAGCCCCCGGGGACTAGCGGGAACCCAAGAGACCCAGTACTTC. Its translation is CASSPRGLAGTQETQYF.